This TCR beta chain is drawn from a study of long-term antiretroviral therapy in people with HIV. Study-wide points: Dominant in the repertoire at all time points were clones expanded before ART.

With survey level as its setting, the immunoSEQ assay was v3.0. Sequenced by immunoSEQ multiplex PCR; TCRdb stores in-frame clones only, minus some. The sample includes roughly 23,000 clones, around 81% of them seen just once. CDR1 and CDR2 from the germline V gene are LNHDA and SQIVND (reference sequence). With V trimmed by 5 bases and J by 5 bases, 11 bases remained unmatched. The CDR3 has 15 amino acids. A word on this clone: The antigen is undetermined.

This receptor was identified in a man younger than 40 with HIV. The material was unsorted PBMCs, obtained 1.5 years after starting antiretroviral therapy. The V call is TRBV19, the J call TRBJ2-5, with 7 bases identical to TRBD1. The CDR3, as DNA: TGTGCCAGTAGTCCGTACAGGGGCTTCGGGGAGACCCAGTACTTC. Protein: CASSPYRGFGETQYF.